This passage covers 21 T cell receptor beta chains from one sample sequenced in a study of T cell responses to AZD1222 COVID-19 vaccine (dated by TCRdb to the early 2020s). Per the publication, the time point label means: baseline before first vaccination. To prepare the library, the immunoSEQ multiplex PCR assay was applied. TCRdb stores this immuneACCESS table with in-frame sequences only. Part of the clones is absent; in the studies checked, under half of the shortfall reflects unresolved V genes, and no reason is known for the rest. The sample data list 150,000 to 200,000 clones, and more than 80% of these were observed just once. About 6% of the sample is held by the ten biggest clonotypes. This specimen was peripheral blood, taken on day 0 of AZD1222 vaccination. The receptor source for this set is an adult in good health.

The V gene is TRBV10-3, the J gene TRBJ1-2; 8 bases align to TRBD1. This CDR3 contains 14 residues. The V gene's germline CDR1 is ENHRY and CDR2 SYGVKD. With 2 bases clipped from V and 8 bases from J, the junction kept 7 bases outside the gene matches. CDR3 in DNA: TGTGCCATCAGTGAGGGACAGGGTGGAGGCGGCTACACCTTC. As protein: CAISEGQGGGGYTF.

The chain links TRBV4-3 to TRBJ1-2; 7 bases agree with TRBD1. Losses at the gene ends were 0 bases for V and 7 bases for J; bases not matched to a gene: 8. Germline assignment: CDR1 LGHNA and CDR2 YSLEER. The CDR3 spans 15 residues. CDR3 sequence (DNA): TGCGCCAGCAGCCAAGATCTCCAGGGGGTCGGTGGCTACACCTTC. This encodes CASSQDLQGVGGYTF.

This clone was counted a few times. The chain links TRBV7-3 to TRBJ2-7, with 9 bases aligning to TRBD2. The CDR3 is 15 amino acids. V was pared by 2 bases and J by 7 bases, with 9 bases of the junction left unmatched. Germline assignment: CDR1 SGHTA and CDR2 FQGTGA. CDR3 protein: CASSLLAGGPGEQYF. As DNA, the CDR3 is TGTGCCAGCAGCTTACTGGCGGGAGGGCCAGGGGAGCAGTACTTC.

CDR3 sequence reads: CASSPREGQSMYGYTF. The CDR3 DNA reads as TGTGCCAGCAGCCCCCGGGAGGGTCAGAGTATGTATGGCTACACCTTC. This rearrangement joins TRBV3-1 (or the pseudogene TRBV3-2) to TRBJ1-2; unclear D gene. The germline gives CDR1 LGHDT, CDR2 YNNKEL (reference sequence). CDR3 size: 16 residues. Trimming shortened V by 4 bases and J by 5 bases, and 20 bases separated the two germline ends.

This clone was recorded only once. This chain uses TRBV19 with TRBJ2-3; a weak D match, TRBD1 (6 bases). Germline V gene lookup returns CDR1 LNHDA and CDR2 SQIVND (reference sequence). CDR3 length equals 14 residues. V was shortened by 3 bases and J by 11 bases, with 18 bases between the two germline ends. CDR3 sequence (DNA): TGTGCCAGTAGTATTTCCGGCCCGCGGACAGAGCAGTATTTT. Residues: CASSISGPRTEQYF.

The rearrangement links TRBV3-1 (or the pseudogene TRBV3-2) to TRBJ2-5; possibly TRBD1 for D (6 bases). CDR3 size: 15 residues. V shed 3 bases and J shed 5 bases, with 16 bases lying between them. Germline V gene sequence: CDR1 LGHDT, CDR2 YNNKEL (reference sequence). The CDR3 DNA sequence: TGTGCCAGCAGCCAGAACAGGGCGAGAGGTGAGACCCAGTACTTC. Protein: CASSQNRARGETQYF.

The chain combines TRBV5-6 with TRBJ2-7; D gene uncertain. The CDR3 is made up of 12 amino acids. Per the germline V gene, CDR1 is SGHDT and CDR2 is YYEEEE. Between the trimmed V and J ends, which lost 0 bases and 7 bases, there was a span of 8 bases. DNA for the CDR3: TGTGCCAGCAGCTTGGTGATAGGAGAGCAGTACTTC. Its translation: CASSLVIGEQYF.

V and J are TRBV28 and TRBJ2-3; 7 nucleotides align to TRBD1. The length of the CDR3 is 15 residues. Germline lookup yields CDR1 MDHEN and CDR2 SYDVKM. V trimming: 5 bases; J trimming: 4 bases; junction bases outside the gene matches: 9. The CDR3 spells CASSPPGQGADTQYF. CDR3 DNA: TGTGCCAGCAGTCCCCCGGGCCAGGGGGCAGATACGCAGTATTTT.

J is TRBJ2-3 and V is TRBV11-3; TRBD2 might be the D (5 bases). V was trimmed by 5 bases and J by 5 bases, leaving 14 bases between them. The V gene's germline CDR1 is SGHNT and CDR2 YENEEA. The CDR3 has 14 residues. The DNA of the CDR3 is TGTGCCAGCAGCCCCGCAGAGGGCCGAGATACGCAGTATTTT. It yields the protein CASSPAEGRDTQYF.

The table lists this clone with a few counts. The chain joins TRBV7-9 to TRBJ1-4, with 8 bases that match TRBD1. Germline assignment: CDR1 SEHNR and CDR2 FQNEAQ (reference sequence). This CDR3 is 15 amino acids long. With 4 bases clipped from V and 5 bases from J, the junction kept 6 bases outside the gene matches. DNA for the CDR3: TGTGCCAGCAGCTCCACAGGGGGGCAGAATGAAAAACTGTTTTTT. This translates into CASSSTGGQNEKLFF.

The chain is built from TRBV10-1 and TRBJ2-3, with D possibly matching TRBD2 (5 bases). The CDR3 runs 14 residues. Germline V gives CDR1 WNHNN, CDR2 SYGVQD (reference sequence). Trimming removed 5 bases at V and 5 bases at J, with 14 bases between. The CDR3 loop reads CASSNFQAGDTQYF. The CDR3 DNA follows: TGCGCCAGCAGTAACTTTCAGGCGGGAGATACGCAGTATTTT.

This clone has just one count. J is TRBJ1-6 and V is TRBV27, with D perhaps matching TRBD1 (5 bases). Looked up from germline, CDR1 is MNHEY and CDR2 is SMNVEV (reference sequence). V lost 5 bases, J lost 9 bases, and 17 bases lay in between. CDR3 length: 15 amino acids. CDR3 sequence reads: CASSHDQGVSSPLHF. The CDR3 bases are TGTGCCAGCAGTCACGACCAGGGAGTCTCTTCACCCCTCCACTTT.

J is TRBJ2-3 and V is TRBV5-8; D may be TRBD1 (6 bases). The CDR3 extends over 14 amino acids. Germline CDR1 is SGHTS and CDR2 is YDEGEE. V was pared by 5 bases and J by 2 bases, with 12 bases between. Here the CDR3 reads CASRNRAFTDTQYF. The CDR3 coding sequence is TGTGCCAGCAGGAACAGGGCCTTCACAGATACGCAGTATTTT.

The chain links TRBV9 to TRBJ1-2; 7 bases map to TRBD1. CDR1 SGDLS and CDR2 YYNGEE come from the germline V gene. The CDR3 covers 14 residues. V trimming: 0 bases; J trimming: 8 bases; junction bases outside the gene matches: 7. CDR3 DNA: TGTGCCAGCAGCGTAGACAGACAGGGTGTCGGCTACACCTTC. Its protein is CASSVDRQGVGYTF.

The chain has TRBV9 and TRBJ2-1; D possibly corresponds to TRBD2 (6 bases). CDR1 is SGDLS and CDR2 is YYNGEE in the germline V gene. Trimming removed 1 base from V and 8 bases from J, with 16 bases in between. This CDR3 comprises 15 residues. The CDR3 spells CASSVNPGVGYEQFF. The CDR3, as DNA: TGTGCCAGCAGCGTAAACCCGGGAGTGGGCTATGAGCAGTTCTTC.

CDR3 nucleotides: TGTGCCTGGAGTGTACTCTACCGCAGGACAGACAACTATGGCTACACCTTC. Translating it yields CAWSVLYRRTDNYGYTF. This chain uses TRBV30 with TRBJ1-2; D perhaps matches TRBD1 (6 bases). Per the germline V gene, CDR1 is GTSNPN and CDR2 is SVGIG (reference sequence). The CDR3 is made up of 17 amino acids. Deletions cut 0 bases from V and 2 bases from J, with 19 bases between.

This clone showed up just once. The genes are TRBV28 and TRBJ1-1; D unresolved. Trimming removed 2 bases from V and 10 bases from J, with 11 bases in between. This CDR3 contains 12 residues. Germline loops: CDR1 MDHEN, CDR2 SYDVKM. The CDR3: CASSLLGKGAFF. The CDR3 nucleotides read TGTGCCAGCAGTTTACTGGGGAAGGGAGCTTTCTTT.

The chain has TRBV25-1 and TRBJ2-1, with D hard to call. CDR3 length equals 14 residues. V was trimmed by 10 bases and J by 6 bases, leaving 19 bases between them. The germline gives CDR1 MGHDK, CDR2 SYGVNS. Written as DNA, the CDR3 is TGTGCCACCAGCTCCTCAGTTTACCGCAATGAGCAGTTCTTC. This codes for CATSSSVYRNEQFF. Supplemented by reference TRBV25-1 and TRBJ2-1, the full variable domain reads EADIYQTPRYLVIGTGKKITLECSQTMGHDKMYWYQQDPGMELHLIHYSYGVNSTEKGDLSSESTVSRIRTEHFPLTLESARPSHTSQYLCATSSSVYRNEQFFGPGTRLTVL.

This chain uses TRBV9 with TRBJ1-1, with D possibly matching TRBD1 (6 bases). The CDR3 spans 19 residues. The V gene's germline CDR1 is SGDLS and CDR2 YYNGEE. The V gene lost 0 bases and the J gene lost 4 bases, with 25 bases spanning the gap. The CDR3 here is CASSVAPSGGLRLGTEAFF. The DNA for the CDR3 is TGTGCCAGCAGCGTAGCCCCATCGGGGGGGCTTCGGTTGGGCACTGAAGCTTTCTTT.

Worth noting for this clone: The sample contains more than one DNA sequence encoding this CDR3. This chain uses TRBV12-3 or TRBV12-4 with TRBJ1-2, with D unresolved. The CDR3 runs 13 residues. V dropped 3 bases and J dropped 4 bases, with 9 bases sitting between them. CDR3 sequence (DNA): TGTGCCAGCAGTTTGGAAAGAGCCTATGGCTACACCTTC. Protein product: CASSLERAYGYTF.

The chain joins TRBV3-1 (or the pseudogene TRBV3-2) to TRBJ1-5; 10 nucleotides line up with TRBD1. The CDR3 is 16 residues long. Germline CDR1 LGHDT, CDR2 YNNKEL (reference sequence). Trimming took 4 bases from V and 3 from J; bases not matched to a gene: 6. The CDR3 region has the DNA TGTGCCAGCAGCCGGACAGGGGGATGGAACAATCAGCCCCAGCATTTT. Residues: CASSRTGGWNNQPQHF.